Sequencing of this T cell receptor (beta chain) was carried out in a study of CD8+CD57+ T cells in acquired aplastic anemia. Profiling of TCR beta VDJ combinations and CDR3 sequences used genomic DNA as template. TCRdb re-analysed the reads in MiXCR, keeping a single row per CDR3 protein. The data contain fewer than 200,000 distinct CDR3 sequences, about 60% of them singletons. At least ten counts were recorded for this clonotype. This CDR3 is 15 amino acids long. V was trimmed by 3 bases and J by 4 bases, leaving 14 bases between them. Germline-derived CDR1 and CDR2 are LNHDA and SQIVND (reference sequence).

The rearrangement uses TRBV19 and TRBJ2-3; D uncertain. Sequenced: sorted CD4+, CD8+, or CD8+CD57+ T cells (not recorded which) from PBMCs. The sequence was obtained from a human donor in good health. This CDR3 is CASSIITGGADTQYF. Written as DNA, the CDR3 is TGTGCCAGTAGTATCATCACGGGTGGGGCAGATACGCAGTATTTT.